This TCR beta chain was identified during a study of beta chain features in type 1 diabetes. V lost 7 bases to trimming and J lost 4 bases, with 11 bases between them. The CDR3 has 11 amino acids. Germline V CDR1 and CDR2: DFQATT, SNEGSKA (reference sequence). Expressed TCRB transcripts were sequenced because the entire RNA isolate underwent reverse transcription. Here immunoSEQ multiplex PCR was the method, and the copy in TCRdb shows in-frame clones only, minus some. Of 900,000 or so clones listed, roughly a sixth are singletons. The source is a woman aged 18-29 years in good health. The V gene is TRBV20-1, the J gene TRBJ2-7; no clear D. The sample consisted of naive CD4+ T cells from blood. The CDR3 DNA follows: TGCAGTGGGAGTCCACGTTACGAGCAGTACTTC. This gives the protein CSGSPRYEQYF.